The entry that follows covers one T cell receptor beta chain sequence. Its antigen is still unknown. The data belong to a study of cytomegalovirus exposure and HLA in healthy donors. Study results and caveats: It was 160 or so TCR beta chains that were listed as cytomegalovirus-associated.

The germline CDR1 and CDR2 sequences are SGHTA and FQGTGA. Trimming took 0 bases from V and 4 from J, leaving 7 bases between them. There are 15 residues in the CDR3. The PCR used 60 Vbeta and 13 Jbeta primers. Measured with immunoSEQ multiplex PCR; TCRdb has only the in-frame clones, and not every one. Among fewer than 95,000 clones listed, approximately 64% were seen once. J is TRBJ1-6 and V is TRBV7-3; unclear D gene. The sequenced material came from PBMCs. The source is a woman between 50 and 59 years old in good health and CMV-seropositive. CDR3 sequence: CASSLTPEYNSPLHF. The CDR3, as DNA: TGTGCCAGCAGCTTAACTCCAGAATATAATTCACCCCTCCACTTT.